The next 21 T cell receptor beta chains were all read from a single sample in a study of molecular identifiers for immune sequencing clone quantification. TCRdb redid the calling of the PCR reads with MiXCR, one entry per CDR3 protein. The sample lists about 97,000 distinct CDR3 sequences; 30% to 45% were seen once. Sequencing was done on a sample of naive CD8+ T cells from blood, with Jurkat cell RNA spiked in. This sample's subset: FACS-sorted CD8+CD4-CCR7+CD45RA+ naive T cells. These receptors were obtained from a human donor in good health. Some libraries in this study had Jurkat cell RNA spiked in.

The chain uses TRBV4-1 and TRBJ1-4; tentatively, D is TRBD1 (5 bases). This CDR3 is 16 amino acids long. The germline V gene has CDR1 MGHRA and CDR2 YSYEKL. Trimming took 1 base from V and 8 from J, leaving 17 bases between them. CDR3 coding DNA: TGCGCCAGCAGCCAAGGCTCCGGGGCCGTTAGGGAAAAACTGTTTTTT. Residues: CASSQGSGAVREKLFF.

As to this clonotype: The conserved closing phenylalanine or tryptophan is absent in this CDR3, likely reflecting a read error. The J gene is TRBJ1-6, the V gene TRBV28; the match to TRBD1 covers 7 bases. V was pared by 2 bases and J by 9 bases, with 10 bases of the junction left unmatched. The CDR3 is 16 residues long. Germline values: CDR1 MDHEN, CDR2 SYDVKM. The CDR3 spells CASSLDRAYPISPLHS. CDR3 DNA sequence: TGTGCCAGCAGTTTAGACAGGGCCTATCCAATTTCACCCCTCCACTCT.

In its sample, this clonotype was seen a few times. This chain connects TRBV7-2 to TRBJ2-3; D is unclear. V was shortened by 5 bases and J by 2 bases, with 14 bases between the two germline ends. The V gene's germline CDR1 is SGHTA and CDR2 FQGNSA. This CDR3 spans 15 amino acids. The CDR3 loop is CASSPWTTSTDTQYF. CDR3 coding DNA: TGTGCCAGCAGCCCGTGGACCACCTCCACAGATACGCAGTATTTT.

A few counts support this clonotype. The chain recombines TRBV4-1 with TRBJ2-3; D gene unclear. The V and J ends lost 3 bases and 4 bases respectively, with 14 bases between them. Germline loops: CDR1 MGHRA, CDR2 YSYEKL. The CDR3 is made up of 15 amino acids. DNA of the CDR3: TGCGCCAGCAGCCACGGGTCCCGCCGAGCAGATACGCAGTATTTT. This gives the protein CASSHGSRRADTQYF.

The chain joins TRBV11-2 to TRBJ2-4, with D possibly TRBD2 on 6 matching bases. CDR3 length: 14 amino acids. Per the germline V gene, CDR1 is SGHAT and CDR2 is FQNNGV. Trimming removed 7 bases from V and 2 bases from J, with 12 bases in between. CDR3 nucleotide sequence: TGTGCCAGCAACGATGCGGGGACCAAAAACATTCAGTACTTC. Translation gives CASNDAGTKNIQYF.

A word on this clonotype: The junction and the germline gene differ at one end; a read error may be behind it. The J gene is TRBJ2-7, the V gene TRBV5-6; TRBD1 is a possible D gene (6 bases). This CDR3 has 14 amino acids. Germline lookup yields CDR1 SGHDT and CDR2 YYEEEE. CDR3 in amino acids: CVSSFGRGEYEQYF. The CDR3 coding sequence is TGTGTCAGCAGCTTTGGCAGGGGAGAATACGAGCAGTACTTC.

This clonotype turned up a few times. The rearrangement joins TRBV7-2 to TRBJ1-1; 7 bases are shared with TRBD1. There are 13 residues in the CDR3. Trimming took 5 bases from V and 6 from J; bases not matched to a gene: 6. Germline V gene data show CDR1 as SGHTA and CDR2 as FQGNSA. The CDR3 nucleotides are TGTGCCAGCAGCACCTTGACAGGGTCTGAAGCTTTCTTT. Translation: CASSTLTGSEAFF.

Concerning this clonotype: Since the CDR3 does not end with the conserved phenylalanine or tryptophan, this likely comes from a read error. The DNA is left out, because the CDR3 cannot be placed on it with certainty; the CDR3 is given as TCRdb lists it. This chain joins TRBV28 and TRBJ2-7; TRBD1 was called by the table and not checked on the DNA. Germline V gene data show CDR1 as MDHEN and CDR2 as SYDVKM. The CDR3 is made up of 13 amino acids, end residues included. CDR3 residues: CASSTRVTGEQNY.

The gene calls are TRBV24-1 and TRBJ2-3, with D perhaps matching TRBD2 (5 bases). The CDR3 loop spans 14 amino acids. The germline V gene has CDR1 KGHDR and CDR2 SFDVKD. With 4 bases removed from V and 1 base from J, the gap between germline ends came to 8 bases. CDR3 in amino acids: CATSDGLRTDTQYF. DNA for the CDR3: TGTGCCACCAGTGACGGACTCCGCACAGATACGCAGTATTTT.

On this clonotype: A much larger clone differs by one base, so this may be a read error. The V gene is TRBV20-1, the J gene TRBJ2-7; 7 bases line up with TRBD1. Germline V gene sequence: CDR1 DFQATT, CDR2 SNEGSKA (reference sequence). J gave up 5 bases and V 3 bases, and 7 bases lay outside the gene matches. The CDR3 sequence is 13 residues long. CDR3 amino acids: CSARSGTANEQYF. The CDR3, as DNA: TGCAGTGCTAGGTCCGGGACAGCCAACGAGCAGTACTTC.

This clonotype was recorded at least ten times. In nucleotides, the CDR3 is TGTGCCAGCAGTCTCCCTAGCGGGAAGGGGAATGAGCAGTTCTTC. It is translated as CASSLPSGKGNEQFF. The chain is built from TRBV28 and TRBJ2-1; 9 bases fit TRBD2. There are 15 residues in the CDR3. Germline lookup yields CDR1 MDHEN and CDR2 SYDVKM. V gave up 5 bases and J gave up 7 bases; unmatched junction bases: 9.

This clonotype was counted only a few times. The V gene is TRBV28, the J gene TRBJ2-2; 8 positions match TRBD2. The CDR3 contains 18 residues. Germline V lookup: CDR1 MDHEN, CDR2 SYDVKM. J gave up 0 bases and V 5 bases, and 11 bases lay outside the gene matches. The CDR3 protein is CASSESISGIANTGELFF. The CDR3 bases are TGTGCCAGCAGTGAGAGTATTAGCGGGATTGCGAACACCGGGGAGCTGTTTTTT.

This clonotype has a count of ten or more. This chain connects TRBV24-1 to TRBJ2-2; D uncertain. The CDR3 has 13 amino acids. Germline CDR1 reads KGHDR; CDR2 reads SFDVKD. Deletions cut 3 bases from V and 2 bases from J, with 3 bases between. In DNA form, the CDR3 reads TGTGCCACCAGTGATCCCAACACCGGGGAGCTGTTTTTT. Its protein is CATSDPNTGELFF.

In its sample, this clonotype was seen many times. The CDR3 DNA reads as TGTGCCAGCGGAACCGGGGACTACAATGAGCAGTTCTTC. Translated: CASGTGDYNEQFF. This chain links TRBV7-6 with TRBJ2-1, with D perhaps TRBD2 (5 bases). Trimming left V 8 bases short and J 3 bases short, with 11 bases between. Germline V gene sequence: CDR1 SGHVS, CDR2 FNYEAQ. This CDR3 has 13 amino acids.

Details on this clonotype: This may arise from a read error, as a much more abundant clone is one base away. The genes are TRBV7-9 and TRBJ2-3; 7 bases are a match to TRBD1. CDR1 is SEHNR and CDR2 is FQNEAQ in the germline V gene (reference sequence). This CDR3 region has 16 residues. For the CDR3, the DNA is TGTGCCGGCAGCTTAGCGCAGGGGGACAGCACAGATACGCAGTATTTT. This sequence encodes CAGSLAQGDSTDTQYF.

CDR3 sequence: CASSLFRTKPYEQYF. The CDR3 DNA reads as TGTGCCAGCAGTTTATTCAGGACGAAACCCTACGAGCAGTACTTC. This chain connects TRBV28 to TRBJ2-7, with unresolved D. This CDR3 has 15 amino acids. The V end lost 1 base, the J end lost 2 bases, and 12 bases lay between the germline ends. From germline, CDR1 is MDHEN and CDR2 SYDVKM. Combining the CDR3 with reference TRBV28 and TRBJ2-7 gives the whole variable domain DVKVTQSSRYLVKRTGEKVFLECVQDMDHENMFWYRQDPGLGLRLIYFSYDVKMKEKGDIPEGYSVSREKKERFSLILESASTNQTSMYLCASSLFRTKPYEQYFGPGTRLTVT.

V gene TRBV6-2 or TRBV6-3 combines with J gene TRBJ2-1; a weak D match, TRBD2 (6 bases). Trimming pared 0 bases from V and 5 bases from J, leaving 11 bases between. Germline V lookup: CDR1 MNHEY, CDR2 SVGEGT. The CDR3 is 15 residues long. In DNA form, the CDR3 reads TGTGCCAGCAGTTACTCGCGGGGACCAAACAATGAGCAGTTCTTC. This encodes CASSYSRGPNNEQFF.

The V call is TRBV6-5, the J call TRBJ1-1; D not resolved. Germline V lookup: CDR1 MNHEY, CDR2 SVGAGI. CDR3 size: 12 residues. Trimming took 1 base from V and 6 from J, leaving 6 bases between them. As DNA, the CDR3 is TGTGCCAGCAGTTACTTAGGGTCTGAAGCTTTCTTT. Translation gives CASSYLGSEAFF.

At least ten counts were recorded for this clonotype. The chain is built from TRBV28 and TRBJ1-1; TRBD1 agrees at 7 bases. With 3 bases clipped from V and 8 bases from J, the junction kept 6 bases outside the gene matches. Per germline, CDR1 MDHEN and CDR2 SYDVKM. This CDR3 spans 13 amino acids. CDR3 nucleotides: TGTGCCAGCAGTTTCCCGACAGGGAAAGAAGCTTTCTTT. Encoded protein: CASSFPTGKEAFF.

With regard to this clonotype: A much bigger clone sits one base away, suggesting this may be a read error. This chain joins TRBV4-2 and TRBJ1-2; D gene uncertain. Germline CDR1 LGHNA, CDR2 YNFKEQ. There are 12 residues in the CDR3. CDR3 DNA sequence: TGTGCCAGCAGCCAAGACAGTGATGGCTCCACCTTC. Translating it yields CASSQDSDGSTF.

The chain recombines TRBV6-1 with TRBJ2-3, with 11 bases aligning to TRBD2. The germline gives CDR1 MNHNS, CDR2 SASEGT. The CDR3 loop spans 19 amino acids. V lost 5 bases, J lost 0 bases, and 13 bases stayed unmatched. The CDR3 coding sequence is TGTGCCAGCAGTCTACTAGCGGGAGCGCCACTAAGTAGCACAGATACGCAGTATTTT. It is translated as CASSLLAGAPLSSTDTQYF.